The 20 T cell receptor beta chains given below trace back to one sample, sequenced in a study of T cells in Graves' hyperthyroidism and ophthalmopathy. Using RNA transcripts as the source, TCR beta CDR3 regions were amplified. Primed by the HTBI set, a first-round RT-PCR was run on the TCR CDR3. MiXCR, run by TCRdb on the multiplex PCR reads, gives a single entry per CDR3 protein. The data hold about 50,000 distinct CDR3 sequences, with around 45% observed a single time. The sequenced sample was peripheral blood or thyroid tissue (not recorded which). The origin of the receptors is a woman in her fifties or sixties with Graves' hyperthyroidism.

The genes are TRBV7-9 and TRBJ1-1, with a weak D call TRBD1 (5 bases). Trimming cost V 6 bases and J 2 bases, with 7 bases left between them. CDR1 SEHNR and CDR2 FQNEAQ come from the germline V gene (reference sequence). The CDR3 totals 12 residues. The CDR3 region is CASSGGNTEAFF. CDR3 nucleotide sequence: TGTGCCAGCAGTGGGGGTAACACTGAAGCTTTCTTT. The full variable domain, with the rest looked up from reference TRBV7-9 and TRBJ1-1, is DTGVSQNPRHKITKRGQNVTFRCDPISEHNRLYWYRQTLGQGPEFLTYFQNEAQLEKSRLLSDRFSAERPKGSFSTLEIQRTEQGDSAMYLCASSGGNTEAFFGQGTRLTVV.

This clonotype was found many times. The rearrangement links TRBV25-1 to TRBJ1-1, with 7 bases lining up with TRBD1. J gave up 6 bases and V 4 bases, and 5 bases lay outside the gene matches. Germline V gives CDR1 MGHDK, CDR2 SYGVNS. There are 13 residues in the CDR3. The CDR3, as DNA: TGTGCCAGCAGTGTCGACAGGGTTGCTGAAGCTTTCTTT. Its protein is CASSVDRVAEAFF.

This clonotype counts as medium-sized (0.01 to 0.1%). The CDR3, as DNA: TGTGCCAGCAGCGCGGACAGGGTGGTCTACGAGCAGTACTTC. It yields the protein CASSADRVVYEQYF. This rearrangement joins TRBV5-8 to TRBJ2-7, with 8 positions matching TRBD1. J lost 3 bases, V lost 4 bases, and 6 bases had no gene match. The CDR3 sequence is 14 residues long. From germline, CDR1 is SGHTS and CDR2 YDEGEE.

The chain recombines TRBV10-3 with TRBJ1-1; 7 nucleotides match TRBD1. J gave up 1 base and V 4 bases, and 6 bases lay outside the gene matches. CDR3 size: 15 residues. Germline CDR1 ENHRY, CDR2 SYGVKD. The CDR3 loop is CAISVRDRQNTEAFF. The CDR3 DNA reads TGTGCCATCAGTGTGAGGGACAGACAGAACACTGAAGCTTTCTTT.

Ten or more counts support this clonotype. The rearrangement uses TRBV7-8 and TRBJ1-3; TRBD1 matches at 7 bases. V gave up 5 bases and J gave up 7 bases; unmatched junction bases: 14. Germline V lookup: CDR1 SGHVS, CDR2 FQNEAQ. The CDR3 sequence is 16 residues long. This CDR3 is CASSLGTVISGNTIYF. CDR3 nucleotide sequence: TGTGCCAGCAGCCTTGGGACAGTCATCTCGGGGAACACCATATATTTT. Looking up the rest from reference TRBV7-8 and TRBJ1-3 gives the full variable domain: GAGVSQSPRYKVAKRGQDVALRCDPISGHVSLFWYQQALGQGPEFLTYFQNEAQLDKSGLPSDRFFAERPEGSVSTLKIQRTQQEDSAVYLCASSLGTVISGNTIYFGEGSWLTVV.

Regarding this clonotype: An end of the junction differs from the germline gene, which may be a read error. The chain uses TRBV5-1 and TRBJ1-2, with 11 bases that match TRBD1. This CDR3 is built from 16 residues. Looked up from germline, CDR1 is SGHRS and CDR2 is YFSETQ. Here the CDR3 reads CASSVGGTGGSYGYTF. The CDR3 bases are TGTGCCAGCAGCGTTGGGGGGACAGGGGGAAGCTATGGCTACACCTTC.

This clonotype was seen many times. The chain is built from TRBV2 and TRBJ1-5; D remains unclear. Germline-derived CDR1 and CDR2 are SNHLY and FYNNEI. V was trimmed by 5 bases and J by 0 bases, leaving 11 bases between them. CDR3 size: 15 residues. The CDR3 protein is CASSPDGVSNQPQHF. The CDR3 nucleotides read TGTGCCAGCAGTCCCGATGGAGTTAGCAATCAGCCCCAGCATTTT.

J is TRBJ1-4 and V is TRBV20-1; no definite D call. The germline CDR1 and CDR2 sequences are DFQATT and SNEGSKA (reference sequence). The CDR3 runs to 13 residues. Deletions cut 4 bases from V and 2 bases from J, with 8 bases between. DNA for the CDR3: TGCAGTGCTATTGCCGGGACTAATGAAAAACTGTTTTTT. Translated: CSAIAGTNEKLFF.

The chain joins TRBV9 to TRBJ2-5; D gene ambiguous. Per the germline V gene, CDR1 is SGDLS and CDR2 is YYNGEE. The CDR3 consists of 10 residues. V was cut by 6 bases and J by 13 bases, with 13 bases left in between. The CDR3 DNA follows: TGTGCCAGCAACAAGGACCAAGGGTACTTC. This encodes CASNKDQGYF.

J is TRBJ1-2 and V is TRBV25-1; possibly TRBD1 for D (6 bases). The V end lost 4 bases, the J end lost 4 bases, and 13 bases lay between the germline ends. Germline V lookup: CDR1 MGHDK, CDR2 SYGVNS. The CDR3 contains 14 residues. In DNA form, the CDR3 reads TGTGCCAGCAGTGCAAAACAGGGAGGCTATGGCTACACCTTC. Translating gives CASSAKQGGYGYTF.

This clonotype was picked up many times. V usage is TRBV20-1 and J usage is TRBJ2-7; a weak D match, TRBD1 (5 bases). Germline values: CDR1 DFQATT, CDR2 SNEGSKA (reference sequence). Trimming cost V 0 bases and J 5 bases, with 20 bases left between them. The CDR3 consists of 16 residues. The CDR3 loop is CSARDPGWGRVDEQYF. CDR3 nucleotide sequence: TGCAGTGCTAGAGATCCTGGGTGGGGCAGGGTGGACGAGCAGTACTTC.

The rearrangement uses TRBV10-3 and TRBJ1-5; D gene unclear. Germline values: CDR1 ENHRY, CDR2 SYGVKD. CDR3 length: 13 residues. The V end lost 2 bases, the J end lost 2 bases, and 4 bases lay between the germline ends. This CDR3 is CAISEGGNQPQHF. The DNA for the CDR3 is TGTGCCATCAGTGAGGGCGGCAATCAGCCCCAGCATTTT.

This clonotype was counted a few times. The chain has TRBV30 and TRBJ1-2; D is uncertain. The CDR3 contains 16 residues. Germline V CDR1 and CDR2: GTSNPN, SVGIG (reference sequence). Trimming removed 0 bases from V and 8 bases from J, with 22 bases in between. The CDR3 DNA reads as TGTGCCTGGAGTGTATACCTCTTCGGTCAGCTCCGAGGCTACACCTTC. Translating gives CAWSVYLFGQLRGYTF. The full variable domain, in which reference TRBV30 and TRBJ1-2 provide the parts outside the CDR3, is SQTIHQWPATLVQPVGSPLSLECTVEGTSNPNLYWYRQAAGRGLQLLFYSVGIGQISSEVPQNLSASRPQDRQFILSSKKLLLSDSGFYLCAWSVYLFGQLRGYTFGSGTRLTVV.

The chain employs TRBV7-2 and TRBJ2-7; 9 nucleotides line up with TRBD1. Germline CDR1 and CDR2: SGHTA and FQGNSA. The CDR3 spans 14 residues. The V gene end was trimmed by 2 bases and the J gene end by 4 bases; junction bases not matched to a gene: 3. DNA of the CDR3: TGTGCCAGCAGCTTATCACAGGGGGCTTACGAGCAGTACTTC. It codes for CASSLSQGAYEQYF. Full variable domain (outside the CDR3, taken from reference TRBV7-2 and TRBJ2-7): GAGVSQSPSNKVTEKGKDVELRCDPISGHTALYWYRQSLGQGLEFLIYFQGNSAPDKSGLPSDRFSAERTGGSVSTLTIQRTQQEDSAVYLCASSLSQGAYEQYFGPGTRLTVT.

The chain couples TRBV20-1 to TRBJ2-7, with 11 bases lining up with TRBD1. This CDR3 is built from 13 residues. Germline V gene sequence: CDR1 DFQATT, CDR2 SNEGSKA (reference sequence). J lost 7 bases, V lost 1 base, and 3 bases had no gene match. For the CDR3, the DNA is TGCAGTGCTAGAGTATGGGACAGGGGGGAGCAGTACTTC. The encoded protein is CSARVWDRGEQYF.

Ten or more counts support this clonotype. V usage is TRBV18 and J usage is TRBJ1-1; D ambiguous. The CDR3 covers 15 residues. The V end was cut by 0 bases, the J end by 1 base, with 9 bases between. Germline lookup yields CDR1 KGHSH and CDR2 LQKENI. The CDR3, as DNA: TGTGCCAGCTCACCACCTTCGACGGGGAACACTGAAGCTTTCTTT. Translation gives CASSPPSTGNTEAFF.

This clonotype has a handful of counts. This may be a read error, as it is one base from a much larger clone. The chain couples TRBV7-9 to TRBJ1-4; 8 nucleotides line up with TRBD1. Per germline, CDR1 SEHNR and CDR2 FQNEAQ (reference sequence). This CDR3 spans 15 amino acids. After removal of 6 bases from V and 7 bases from J, the junction contained 10 bases not matched to a gene. CDR3: CASSCPDRGIEKLFF. The DNA of the CDR3 is TGTGCCAGCAGTTGTCCTGACAGGGGAATTGAAAAACTGTTTTTT.

Only one count was recorded for this clonotype. The chain combines TRBV7-9 with TRBJ2-7, with TRBD2 matching over 10 bases. The CDR3 sequence is 19 residues long. The germline V gene has CDR1 SEHNR and CDR2 FQNEAQ (reference sequence). The ends lost 4 bases at V and 3 bases at J; junction bases unmatched: 18. CDR3 DNA: TGTGCCAGCAGCTCCCTACCCGGGACTAGCGACAATTTATTCTACGAGCAGTACTTC. Encoded protein: CASSSLPGTSDNLFYEQYF.

The chain is built from TRBV29-1 and TRBJ1-5; D possibly corresponds to TRBD1 (6 bases). Germline lookup yields CDR1 SQVTM and CDR2 ANQGSEA. The CDR3 consists of 12 residues. The V gene lost 4 bases and the J gene lost 11 bases, with 15 bases spanning the gap. The CDR3 DNA sequence: TGCAGCGTTGGGGGGCAGGGAGAGACCCAGCATTTT. Translating it yields CSVGGQGETQHF.

In its sample, this clonotype is medium-sized. The chain combines TRBV20-1 with TRBJ1-1, with TRBD1 identical over 9 bases. Germline loops: CDR1 DFQATT, CDR2 SNEGSKA (reference sequence). The CDR3 length is 12 residues. V lost 6 bases and J lost 3; bases outside the gene matches: 2. The CDR3 sequence: CSADRGDTEAFF. CDR3 in DNA: TGCAGTGCCGACAGGGGGGACACTGAAGCTTTCTTT.